In its sample, the clone carrying this T cell receptor beta chain was seen many times. Germline V gives CDR1 DFQATT, CDR2 SNEGSKA (reference sequence). This CDR3 comprises 15 residues. V lost 3 bases, J lost 5 bases, and 19 bases lay in between. As it was prepared, the TCRbeta library received unique molecular identifiers. TCRdb recomputed calls from the PCR reads with MiXCR, one row per CDR3 protein. The sample records some 250,000 distinct CDR3 sequences, 12% being singletons. This sample was taken from a study of T-cell reconstitution after alpha-beta-depleted transplantation in children. The clonotype originates from a human donor who donated a stem cell graft to a child with acute lymphoblastic leukemia. V usage is TRBV20-1 and J usage is TRBJ2-5; the D gene is possibly TRBD2 (7 bases). This specimen was PBMCs from the stem cell graft donor, taken from the stem cell graft. Here the CDR3 DNA reads TGCAGTGCTAGTCCTCCGCTGGGGGGGCTTGAGACCCAGTACTTC. The encoded protein is CSASPPLGGLETQYF.